Listed below are T cell receptor beta chains from one sample, sequenced in a study of pediatric ulcerative colitis. Profiled with immunoSEQ multiplex PCR; TCRdb holds only in-frame clones, not every one. The sample shows 36,000 or so clones, around 73% of them seen only once. Source material: gut tissue. These receptors came from a boy aged 5-17 years with moderate ulcerative colitis. The CDR3 runs from the conserved cysteine through the conserved F or W. The D gene is left open where the match is weak. The size entry is marked missing in some rows and otherwise reads once, few, many or a size class.

J,V,D,size,CDR3,DNA
TRBJ1-2,TRBV2,TRBD1,NA,CASTQGARGYTF,TGTGCCAGCACCCAGGGGGCGCGAGGCTACACCTTC
TRBJ2-5,TRBV4-1,NA,NA,CASREAGVSQTQYF,TGCGCCAGCAGAGAGGCAGGGGTTTCGCAGACCCAGTACTTC
TRBJ2-5,TRBV5-1,TRBD1,NA,CASSSRPGQVQETQYF,TGCGCCAGCAGCTCCAGACCGGGACAGGTCCAAGAGACCCAGTACTTC
TRBJ2-1,TRBV7-7,NA,NA,CASSQWGEYNEQFF,TGTGCCAGCAGCCAGTGGGGGGAATACAATGAGCAGTTCTTC
TRBJ2-2,TRBV5-4,NA,NA,CASGNTGELFF,TGTGCCAGCGGGAACACCGGGGAGCTGTTTTTT
TRBJ2-7,TRBV19,TRBD2,few,CASSLLTSGGYEQYF,TGTGCCAGTAGCCTTCTGACTAGCGGGGGCTACGAGCAGTACTTC
TRBJ2-4,TRBV30,NA,NA,CAWSLAGNIQYF,TGTGCCTGGAGTTTGGCGGGGAACATTCAGTACTTC
TRBJ1-6,TRBV4-3,NA,once,CASSQEWWINSPLHF,TGCGCCAGCAGCCAAGAATGGTGGATTAATTCACCCCTCCACTTT
TRBJ2-4,TRBV5-5,NA,NA,CASSWFIGGLSKNIQYF,TGTGCCAGCAGCTGGTTCATTGGAGGACTATCCAAAAACATTCAGTACTTC
TRBJ1-5,TRBV6-1,NA,NA,CASSEFGYSNQPQHF,TGTGCCAGCAGTGAATTCGGTTATAGCAATCAGCCCCAGCATTTT
TRBJ2-3,TRBV29-1,NA,few,CSVITLTPFTDTQYF,TGCAGCGTTATTACCCTAACTCCTTTCACAGATACGCAGTATTTT
TRBJ1-1,TRBV7-9,NA,NA,CASSPKWAFEAFF,TGTGCCAGCAGCCCAAAATGGGCTTTTGAAGCTTTCTTT
TRBJ2-5,TRBV18,NA,NA,CASSPKETQYF,TGTGCCAGCTCACCCAAAGAGACCCAGTACTTC
TRBJ2-5,TRBV5-5,NA,few,CASSSGTSQETQYF,TGTGCCAGCAGCTCGGGGACAAGCCAAGAGACCCAGTACTTC
TRBJ2-7,TRBV6-6,TRBD2,few,CASSQGLAGASYEQYF,TGTGCCAGCAGTCAGGGATTAGCGGGAGCCTCCTACGAGCAGTACTTC
TRBJ2-7,TRBV30,TRBD2,NA,CASAGGPYEQYF,TGTGCCTCCGCGGGAGGACCCTACGAGCAGTACTTC
TRBJ2-7,TRBV7-8,NA,few,CASSVLSLPHEQYF,TGTGCCAGCAGCGTACTCAGCCTTCCACACGAGCAGTACTTC
TRBJ2-7,TRBV29-1,NA,NA,CSVEAITDEQYF,TGCAGCGTTGAAGCTATAACGGACGAGCAGTACTTC
TRBJ2-1,TRBV6-6,TRBD2,NA,CASTVVGGRTLNEQFF,TGTGCCAGCACCGTAGTCGGCGGGAGAACCCTCAATGAGCAGTTCTTC
TRBJ2-5,TRBV2,TRBD1,NA,CASRGTDQETQYF,TGTGCCAGCAGAGGGACAGACCAAGAGACCCAGTACTTC
TRBJ1-1,TRBV7-2,NA,NA,CASSLAAPNTEAFF,TGTGCCAGCAGTTTGGCAGCACCGAACACTGAAGCTTTCTTT
TRBJ1-2,TRBV9,NA,NA,CASSVGQTAYGYTF,TGTGCCAGCAGCGTAGGACAGACTGCCTATGGCTACACCTTC
TRBJ1-1,TRBV29-1,TRBD1,NA,CSLWGDRNTEAFF,TGCAGCTTATGGGGGGACAGGAACACTGAAGCTTTCTTT
TRBJ1-2,TRBV5-4,TRBD1,NA,CASSPGVTGRSVYTF,TGTGCCAGCAGCCCCGGAGTGACAGGGCGAAGTGTCTACACCTTC
TRBJ2-7,TRBV28,NA,NA,CASSSTPSEQYF,TGTGCCAGCAGCTCCACCCCTAGCGAGCAGTACTTC
TRBJ2-1,TRBV5-1,TRBD2,few,CASSSRTSGEGYNEQFF,TGCGCCAGCAGCTCACGGACTAGCGGGGAGGGGTACAATGAGCAGTTCTTC
TRBJ1-2,TRBV5-4,TRBD1,NA,CASSLEGQGAIGYTF,TGTGCCAGCAGCTTGGAGGGACAGGGGGCGATCGGCTACACCTTC
TRBJ2-7,TRBV5-6,NA,NA,CASSLGAGTYEQYF,TGTGCCAGCAGCTTGGGGGCGGGAACCTACGAGCAGTACTTC
TRBJ2-3,TRBV10-1,NA,NA,CASAGAWKDTQYF,TGCGCCAGCGCAGGGGCCTGGAAAGATACGCAGTATTTT
TRBJ2-3,TRBV5-4,NA,NA,CASSLPGGDTQYF,TGTGCCAGCAGCCTCCCTGGGGGTGATACGCAGTATTTT
TRBJ1-5,TRBV30,NA,NA,CAWSIKGSNQPQHF,TGTGCCTGGAGTATTAAGGGCAGCAATCAGCCCCAGCATTTT